One sample yielded the 23 T cell receptor beta chains listed below, sequenced in a study of blood T cell repertoires in COVID-19. This table comes from immunoSEQ multiplex PCR, and its TCRdb copy is limited to in-frame clones, with some not included. The sample holds roughly 200,000 clones, roughly four fifths seen once. Sequencing was done on a sample of PBMCs or T cells enriched from blood (not recorded which). The receptors come from a man between 35 and 55 years old who had recovered from COVID-19.

The chain combines TRBV9 with TRBJ2-1; TRBD2 aligns across 12 bases. Trimming removed 3 bases from V and 8 bases from J; junction bases left unmatched: 12. The CDR3 is 17 residues long. Looked up from germline, CDR1 is SGDLS and CDR2 is YYNGEE. DNA for the CDR3: TGTGCCAGCAGCGGGGGGACTAGCGGGCATGATAAGGATGAGCAGTTCTTC. Translation gives CASSGGTSGHDKDEQFF.

The chain is built from TRBV12-3 or TRBV12-4 and TRBJ1-5, with TRBD1 as a possible D gene (5 bases). The length of the CDR3 is 13 residues. Trimming took off 5 bases at V and 7 bases at J, with 12 bases between the two ends. Here the CDR3 reads CASSRGVRQPQHF. In DNA form, the CDR3 reads TGTGCCAGCAGTCGGGGGGTGAGGCAGCCCCAGCATTTT.

This chain links TRBV27 with TRBJ1-2; 8 nucleotides line up with TRBD1. The CDR3 has 14 amino acids. Trimming cost V 8 bases and J 1 base; bases outside gene matches: 6. Germline assignment: CDR1 MNHEY and CDR2 SMNVEV (reference sequence). CDR3 DNA: TGTGCCAGCCTTCGGACAGGGCTTAACTATGGCTACACCTTC. Translated, it gives CASLRTGLNYGYTF.

The rearrangement links TRBV7-2 to TRBJ1-1; TRBD1 matches at 7 bases. Per germline, CDR1 SGHTA and CDR2 FQGNSA. The V and J ends lost 3 bases and 1 base, in that order; junction bases with no gene match: 5. The CDR3 covers 15 residues. The CDR3 is CASSFLGQRNTEAFF. CDR3 coding DNA: TGTGCCAGCAGCTTCCTGGGACAGAGGAACACTGAAGCTTTCTTT.

This chain joins TRBV4-1 and TRBJ2-2, with 8 bases matching TRBD2. Germline-derived CDR1 and CDR2 are MGHRA and YSYEKL. This CDR3 is built from 16 residues. Unmatched junction bases numbered 9, after V lost 3 bases and J lost 6 bases. Here the CDR3 reads CASSHALSGGPGELFF. CDR3 nucleotide sequence: TGCGCCAGCAGCCACGCCCTGTCGGGAGGGCCCGGGGAGCTGTTTTTT.

The chain couples TRBV28 to TRBJ2-5; 7 bases are shared with TRBD2. The V gene end was trimmed by 4 bases and the J gene end by 4 bases; junction bases not matched to a gene: 18. CDR1 and CDR2 from the germline V gene are MDHEN and SYDVKM. This CDR3 has 18 amino acids. Here the CDR3 DNA reads TGTGCCAGCAGTTCGCTAAGGGGAGGGGAAGACCCCTCAGAGACCCAGTACTTC. Protein sequence: CASSSLRGGEDPSETQYF.

The gene calls are TRBV19 and TRBJ2-2, with 7 bases matching TRBD1. The V and J ends lost 8 bases and 1 base, in that order; junction bases with no gene match: 7. This CDR3 spans 15 amino acids. Per the germline V gene, CDR1 is LNHDA and CDR2 is SQIVND (reference sequence). Here the CDR3 DNA reads TGTGCCAGTCATCCGGGACAGATGAACACCGGGGAGCTGTTTTTT. This gives the protein CASHPGQMNTGELFF.

Points on this clone: The sample holds other DNA sequences that translate to the same CDR3. This sequence joins TRBV11-2 and TRBJ2-5; 7 nucleotides align to TRBD1. V shed 5 bases and J 2 bases; nucleotides not matched to a gene: 5. This CDR3 has 14 residues. The germline CDR1 and CDR2 sequences are SGHAT and FQNNGV. The CDR3 is CASSLGTVQETQYF. DNA for the CDR3: TGTGCCAGCAGCCTAGGGACAGTACAAGAGACCCAGTACTTC.

The gene calls are TRBV9 and TRBJ1-1; 8 positions agree with TRBD1. The CDR3 runs to 15 residues. The ends lost 5 bases at V and 1 base at J; junction bases unmatched: 7. Germline assignment: CDR1 SGDLS and CDR2 YYNGEE. The CDR3 DNA reads as TGTGCCAGCAGACAACTTACAGGGGGGAACACTGAAGCTTTCTTT. This sequence encodes CASRQLTGGNTEAFF.

The V call is TRBV9, the J call TRBJ2-3; D possibly corresponds to TRBD1 (5 bases). CDR3 length: 15 amino acids. V dropped 7 bases and J dropped 5 bases, with 20 bases sitting between them. CDR1 and CDR2 (germline): SGDLS, YYNGEE. CDR3 sequence: CASSLGTVTGDTQYF. DNA of the CDR3: TGTGCCAGCTCTTTAGGTACAGTAACAGGAGATACGCAGTATTTT.

The chain recombines TRBV19 with TRBJ1-2, with TRBD1 matching 8 bases. The length of the CDR3 is 17 residues. After removal of 9 bases from V and 8 bases from J, the junction contained 23 bases not matched to a gene. CDR1 is LNHDA and CDR2 is SQIVND in the germline V gene (reference sequence). The DNA of the CDR3 is TGTGCCAGCAGCGACAGACCCAGCCGGACAGGGCGGCGAGGCTACACCTTC. This encodes CASSDRPSRTGRRGYTF.

This clone was detected once. The rearrangement joins TRBV30 to TRBJ1-6; D not resolved. V dropped 3 bases and J dropped 5 bases, with 5 bases sitting between them. CDR1 is GTSNPN and CDR2 is SVGIG in the germline V gene (reference sequence). The CDR3 sequence is 12 residues long. CDR3 protein: CAWRRDNSPLHF. CDR3 DNA sequence: TGTGCCTGGAGGCGGGATAATTCACCCCTCCACTTT.

The rearrangement uses TRBV10-2 and TRBJ2-3; tentatively, D is TRBD1 (5 bases). This CDR3 region has 15 residues. Germline CDR1 reads WSHSY; CDR2 reads SAAADI. V lost 7 bases and J lost 0, with 14 bases in between. CDR3 bases: TGCGCCAGCATCTCGCAGGGCCTTAGCACAGATACGCAGTATTTT. Its protein product is CASISQGLSTDTQYF.

The chain uses TRBV28 and TRBJ1-1; D remains unclear. The germline gives CDR1 MDHEN, CDR2 SYDVKM. There are 16 residues in the CDR3. Trimming took 1 base from V and 0 from J, leaving 12 bases between them. The DNA of the CDR3 is TGTGCCAGCAGTTTATCTAGCTTGTCCATGAACACTGAAGCTTTCTTT. Amino acid sequence: CASSLSSLSMNTEAFF.

The gene calls are TRBV6-2 or TRBV6-3 and TRBJ1-1; D ambiguous. Trimming cost V 0 bases and J 1 base, with 9 bases left between them. Germline lookup yields CDR1 MNHEY and CDR2 SVGEGT. The CDR3 length is 15 residues. In DNA form, the CDR3 reads TGTGCCAGCAGTTACTCCTGGGCTGGGAACACTGAAGCTTTCTTT. Translating it yields CASSYSWAGNTEAFF.

This clone was seen only once. The V call is TRBV10-1, the J call TRBJ2-1, with 8 bases fitting TRBD2. The CDR3 totals 21 residues. Germline V gene lookup returns CDR1 WNHNN and CDR2 SYGVQD (reference sequence). Losses at the gene ends were 7 bases for V and 5 bases for J; bases not matched to a gene: 28. The CDR3 DNA is TGCGCCAGCACCCCCTCCTTGAGTAAGTCCGGGACTAGTCCCTCTCACAATGAGCAGTTCTTC. Its translation is CASTPSLSKSGTSPSHNEQFF.

The chain combines TRBV14 with TRBJ2-1; 8 bases agree with TRBD2. The V gene end was trimmed by 4 bases and the J gene end by 9 bases; junction bases not matched to a gene: 8. Germline CDR1 reads SGHDN; CDR2 reads FVKESK. The CDR3 is 14 residues long. In DNA form, the CDR3 reads TGTGCCAGCAGCCGAGATATAGCGGGACTTGAGCAGTTCTTC. Amino acid sequence: CASSRDIAGLEQFF.

V is TRBV9 and J is TRBJ2-5; a possible D gene is TRBD2 (6 bases). V lost 4 bases to trimming and J lost 2 bases, with 12 bases between them. Looked up from germline, CDR1 is SGDLS and CDR2 is YYNGEE. This CDR3 comprises 14 residues. Written as DNA, the CDR3 is TGTGCCAGCAGCCATGGAGGACTACAAGAGACCCAGTACTTC. Encoded protein: CASSHGGLQETQYF.

This clone was observed a single time. J is TRBJ1-4 and V is TRBV3-1 (or the pseudogene TRBV3-2), with unresolved D. From germline, CDR1 is LGHDT and CDR2 YNNKEL (reference sequence). The V end lost 1 base, the J end lost 7 bases, and 16 bases lay between the germline ends. This CDR3 is built from 16 residues. This CDR3 is CASSQVVGSSGEKLFF. The CDR3 nucleotides are TGTGCCAGCAGCCAAGTCGTCGGCTCCTCAGGTGAAAAACTGTTTTTT.

This rearrangement joins TRBV3-1 (or the pseudogene TRBV3-2) to TRBJ2-5; 10 nucleotides line up with TRBD2. Trimming cost V 5 bases and J 5 bases; bases outside gene matches: 8. The CDR3 covers 15 residues. The germline CDR1 and CDR2 sequences are LGHDT and YNNKEL (reference sequence). This CDR3 is CASSYRSGRGETQYF. As DNA, the CDR3 is TGTGCCAGCAGCTATCGGAGCGGGAGGGGGGAGACCCAGTACTTC.

Only a few counts were recorded for this clone. The V and J genes are TRBV19 and TRBJ1-3; D gene ambiguous. There are 15 residues in the CDR3. Germline CDR1 LNHDA, CDR2 SQIVND (reference sequence). Trimming took 4 bases from V and 0 from J, leaving 10 bases between them. CDR3 coding DNA: TGTGCCAGTAGTAGGGAGTTTACCTCTGGAAACACCATATATTTT. It encodes CASSREFTSGNTIYF.

V is TRBV5-8 and J is TRBJ2-2; 10 bases are a match to TRBD1. The J segment lost 6 bases and the V segment lost 0 bases, leaving 8 bases of the junction unmatched. The length of the CDR3 is 17 residues. Per the germline V gene, CDR1 is SGHTS and CDR2 is YDEGEE. CDR3 amino acids: CASSLEWDRGGSGELFF. As DNA, the CDR3 is TGTGCCAGCAGCTTGGAGTGGGACAGGGGAGGTTCCGGGGAGCTGTTTTTT.

The chain employs TRBV10-2 and TRBJ1-5, with 7 bases that match TRBD1. CDR3 length: 14 residues. The germline CDR1 and CDR2 sequences are WSHSY and SAAADI. Trimming at V came to 3 bases and at J to 4 bases, leaving 3 bases not matched to a gene. CDR3: CASSDGRGNQPQHF. CDR3 in DNA: TGCGCCAGCAGTGACGGCAGGGGGAATCAGCCCCAGCATTTT.